A single sample is the source of the 11 T cell receptor beta chains below, sequenced in a study of shared clonotypes between healthy human individuals (dated by TCRdb to 2018 to 2021). Libraries came from the immunoSEQ multiplex PCR assay. Entries here come from immuneACCESS through TCRdb and include only in-frame sequences with V and J called. Some clones fail to appear in such tables; in the studies checked, an unresolved V gene covers under half of the shortfall, and the cause of the remainder is unknown. For this sample there are roughly 2.4 million clones; more than 90% appear just once. The ten top clones hold roughly 0.13% of the sample. The specimen was naive CD4+ T cells sorted from blood. Taken with the paper, the label for cell subset or site translates to: CD45RA+ positively selected. These receptors were taken from a man younger than 35 in good health.

This clone appeared a single time. In DNA form, the CDR3 reads TGTGCCAGCGGAGCAATGGCTTCTACGTTAGGGGAGCTGTTTTTT. This gives the protein CASGAMASTLGELFF. The rearrangement joins TRBV9 to TRBJ2-2; no firm D call. This CDR3 is built from 15 residues. V shed 7 bases and J shed 8 bases, with 21 bases lying between them. From germline, CDR1 is SGDLS and CDR2 YYNGEE. The full variable domain, rest sourced from reference TRBV9 and TRBJ2-2, is DSGVTQTPKHLITATGQRVTLRCSPRSGDLSVYWYQQSLDQGLQFLIQYYNGEERAKGNILERFSAQQFPDLHSELNLSSLELGDSALYFCASGAMASTLGELFFGEGSRLTVL.

The chain has TRBV27 and TRBJ2-7; 7 positions agree with TRBD2. Germline V lookup: CDR1 MNHEY, CDR2 SMNVEV (reference sequence). CDR3 size: 11 residues. Losses at the gene ends were 6 bases for V and 9 bases for J; bases not matched to a gene: 5. For the CDR3, the DNA is TGTGCCAGCAGAACCACGGGGGGGCAGTACTTC. Translated: CASRTTGGQYF.

This sequence joins TRBV7-8 and TRBJ1-2; D not resolved. The CDR3 loop spans 14 amino acids. Per the germline V gene, CDR1 is SGHVS and CDR2 is FQNEAQ. V was clipped by 3 bases and J by 3 bases, with 11 bases between them. The CDR3 region has the DNA TGTGCCAGCAGCTTCGTGGGCACTGACTATGGCTACACCTTC. As protein: CASSFVGTDYGYTF.

The chain recombines TRBV10-1 with TRBJ2-2; 15 bases fit TRBD2. J was trimmed by 5 bases and V by 5 bases; bases with no gene match: 9. CDR3 length: 18 amino acids. Per the germline V gene, CDR1 is WNHNN and CDR2 is SYGVQD (reference sequence). The CDR3 DNA is TGCGCCAGCAGTTATCCGGGACTAGCGGGGGGCAGGACCGGGGAGCTGTTTTTT. It specifies CASSYPGLAGGRTGELFF.

The chain uses TRBV6-1 and TRBJ1-2, with TRBD1 identical over 7 bases. Germline lookup yields CDR1 MNHNS and CDR2 SASEGT. The CDR3 is made up of 12 amino acids. V lost 5 bases, J lost 6 bases, and 3 bases stayed unmatched. The DNA for the CDR3 is TGTGCCAGCAGTTTTGGGACAGATGGCTACACCTTC. Translated: CASSFGTDGYTF.

The rearrangement links TRBV29-1 to TRBJ2-7; D not certain. This CDR3 spans 11 amino acids. Germline lookup yields CDR1 SQVTM and CDR2 ANQGSEA. The V gene lost 7 bases and the J gene lost 5 bases, with 12 bases spanning the gap. The CDR3 loop is CSAYLVDEQYF. The CDR3, as DNA: TGCAGCGCCTACTTAGTGGACGAGCAGTACTTC.

The rearrangement links TRBV18 to TRBJ2-7, with 11 bases fitting TRBD1. This CDR3 has 17 amino acids. CDR1 and CDR2 (germline): KGHSH, LQKENI. The V gene end was trimmed by 6 bases and the J gene end by 6 bases; junction bases not matched to a gene: 16. In nucleotides, the CDR3 is TGTGCCAGCTCGCCGATCTGGGGACAGGGGGTTTCCGGCGAGCAGTACTTC. Its protein is CASSPIWGQGVSGEQYF.

The genes are TRBV6-1 and TRBJ1-5; D uncertain. Germline V gene lookup returns CDR1 MNHNS and CDR2 SASEGT. This CDR3 has 15 residues. Trimming pared 6 bases from V and 1 base from J, leaving 13 bases between. CDR3 bases: TGTGCCAGCAGCCCCTCGAGCGTCAGCAATCAGCCCCAGCATTTT. Protein product: CASSPSSVSNQPQHF.

This clone was recorded once. This rearrangement joins TRBV10-3 to TRBJ2-1, with 9 bases matching TRBD2. This CDR3 is 15 amino acids long. V dropped 0 bases and J dropped 15; count of bases not matched to a gene: 12. Germline V CDR1 and CDR2: ENHRY, SYGVKD. CDR3 protein: CAISESGGRAMPGFF. Written as DNA, the CDR3 is TGTGCCATCAGTGAGTCTGGCGGGAGGGCAATGCCAGGGTTCTTC.

V usage is TRBV18 and J usage is TRBJ2-1; perhaps TRBD2 as D (6 bases). The germline gives CDR1 KGHSH, CDR2 LQKENI. The CDR3 runs to 14 residues. Trimming stripped 3 bases from V and 8 bases from J, with 14 bases between. The CDR3 reads CASSPAGRPDEQFF. Written as DNA, the CDR3 is TGTGCCAGCTCACCTGCGGGACGCCCGGATGAGCAGTTCTTC.

The chain joins TRBV10-3 to TRBJ2-3, with 8 bases fitting TRBD1. This CDR3 comprises 16 residues. V was pared by 4 bases and J by 0 bases, with 6 bases of the junction left unmatched. Germline lookup yields CDR1 ENHRY and CDR2 SYGVKD. The CDR3 protein is CAISGQGTTSTDTQYF. The CDR3 nucleotides read TGTGCCATCAGTGGACAGGGGACAACTAGCACAGATACGCAGTATTTT.